This entry lists 9 T cell receptor beta chains sequenced from one sample in a study of T cell repertoires in ileal Crohn's disease. Regarding time point: proximal margin of the surgical specimen (macroscopically non-inflamed). Clones were sequenced by immunoSEQ multiplex PCR, and TCRdb holds only the in-frame ones, with some missing. This sample yields around 5,000 clones, of which roughly 84% are seen a single time; more than 3.5% belongs to the top ten. Sequencing used ileal tissue. Source of these receptors: an adult with Crohn's disease.

The gene calls are TRBV5-4 and TRBJ1-2; TRBD1 agrees at 7 bases. V shed 4 bases and J 8 bases; nucleotides not matched to a gene: 11. Germline CDR1 and CDR2: SGHNT and YYREEE (reference sequence). The CDR3 runs to 14 residues. The CDR3: CASSPPRQGGGYTF. The CDR3 region has the DNA TGTGCCAGCAGCCCACCCCGACAGGGTGGCGGCTACACCTTC.

This chain links TRBV18 with TRBJ2-7; 9 nucleotides align to TRBD2. This CDR3 region has 14 residues. CDR1 KGHSH and CDR2 LQKENI come from the germline V gene. Trimming cost V 1 base and J 3 bases; bases outside gene matches: 1. In nucleotides, the CDR3 is TGTGCCAGCTCACCACTAGCGGGAGTCTACGAGCAGTACTTC. Amino acids: CASSPLAGVYEQYF.

This chain uses TRBV30 with TRBJ1-2, with TRBD1 as a possible D gene (5 bases). Germline V lookup: CDR1 GTSNPN, CDR2 SVGIG (reference sequence). V lost 4 bases to trimming and J lost 5 bases, with 20 bases between them. CDR3 length: 15 amino acids. CDR3 nucleotides: TGTGCCTGGATAGTCCCGGGACCACTAATTTATGGCTACACCTTC. This encodes CAWIVPGPLIYGYTF.

V usage is TRBV29-1 and J usage is TRBJ2-3; 12 nucleotides agree with TRBD2. The ends lost 6 bases at V and 2 bases at J; junction bases unmatched: 6. The CDR3 contains 15 residues. Germline CDR1 reads SQVTM; CDR2 reads ANQGSEA. The CDR3 spells CSVRGTSGPTDTQYF. The CDR3, as DNA: TGCAGCGTCCGCGGGACTAGCGGGCCCACAGATACGCAGTATTTT.

This chain uses TRBV28 with TRBJ2-7; TRBD1 agrees at 11 bases. Germline assignment: CDR1 MDHEN and CDR2 SYDVKM. V dropped 6 bases and J dropped 2; count of bases not matched to a gene: 18. The CDR3 runs 19 residues. The CDR3 region has the DNA TGTGCCAGCAGCCCCGGTCGTGGGGGCCCGGGACAGGGGGCCTACGAGCAGTACTTC. The encoded protein is CASSPGRGGPGQGAYEQYF.

The rearrangement joins TRBV9 to TRBJ2-1, with D unclear. V lost 0 bases and J 7 bases, leaving 14 bases between the germline ends. This CDR3 is 15 amino acids long. The germline gives CDR1 SGDLS, CDR2 YYNGEE. The CDR3 DNA is TGTGCCAGCAGCGTAGGACGGGCCCGTTTGAATGAGCAGTTCTTC. Translating it yields CASSVGRARLNEQFF.

The rearrangement uses TRBV28 and TRBJ2-7; 8 bases match TRBD1. V lost 7 bases to trimming and J lost 1 base; unmatched junction nucleotides: 6. The germline V gene has CDR1 MDHEN and CDR2 SYDVKM. CDR3 size: 14 residues. The CDR3 DNA reads TGTGCCAGCACAGCAGGGGGCGCTTCCTACGAGCAGTACTTC. Protein product: CASTAGGASYEQYF.

V is TRBV21-1 and J is TRBJ1-5; the table's TRBD1 call for D was not verified on the DNA. TRBV21-1 is a documented pseudogene. CDR3 length: 15 amino acids. The CDR3 nucleotides are TGTGCCAGCAGCAAACAGGGGGCTTGTCGACAGCCCCAGCATTTT. This gives the protein CASSKQGACRQPQHF.

The V gene is TRBV27, the J gene TRBJ2-7, with 7 nucleotides matching TRBD1. The V gene end was trimmed by 6 bases and the J gene end by 5 bases; junction bases not matched to a gene: 4. Germline lookup yields CDR1 MNHEY and CDR2 SMNVEV (reference sequence). The CDR3 extends over 12 amino acids. Here the CDR3 reads CASSRTGDEQYF. CDR3 DNA sequence: TGTGCCAGCAGCCGAACAGGGGACGAGCAGTACTTC.